This T cell receptor beta chain was recovered during a study of T cell repertoires in ileal Crohn's disease. Study as a whole: About half of patients got postoperative therapy: about a dozen thiopurines, 18 anti-TNF.

A word on this clone: What it binds is unknown.

Per sample, 400 to 550 nanograms of biopsy DNA were TCRB immunosequenced. Using immunoSEQ multiplex PCR, the repertoire was profiled, and TCRdb retains in-frame clones only, with some absent. The sample yields some 15,000 clones, approximately 80% seen once. General study results and limits: Endoscopic recurrence occurred in every patient whose clonality exceeded 26.8%.

Time point reported: neoterminal ileum biopsy at postoperative endoscopy, about 6 months after surgery. With 5 bases removed from V and 3 bases from J, the gap between germline ends came to 13 bases. Germline CDR1 and CDR2: MDHEN and SYDVKM. The length of the CDR3 is 14 residues. V gene TRBV28 combines with J gene TRBJ1-2; D may be TRBD1 (5 bases). This receptor was obtained from an adult with Crohn's disease. Specimen: ileal tissue. In DNA, the CDR3 is TGTGCCAGCAGTGGGGTCTTGGGACACTATGGCTACACCTTC. Protein product: CASSGVLGHYGYTF.